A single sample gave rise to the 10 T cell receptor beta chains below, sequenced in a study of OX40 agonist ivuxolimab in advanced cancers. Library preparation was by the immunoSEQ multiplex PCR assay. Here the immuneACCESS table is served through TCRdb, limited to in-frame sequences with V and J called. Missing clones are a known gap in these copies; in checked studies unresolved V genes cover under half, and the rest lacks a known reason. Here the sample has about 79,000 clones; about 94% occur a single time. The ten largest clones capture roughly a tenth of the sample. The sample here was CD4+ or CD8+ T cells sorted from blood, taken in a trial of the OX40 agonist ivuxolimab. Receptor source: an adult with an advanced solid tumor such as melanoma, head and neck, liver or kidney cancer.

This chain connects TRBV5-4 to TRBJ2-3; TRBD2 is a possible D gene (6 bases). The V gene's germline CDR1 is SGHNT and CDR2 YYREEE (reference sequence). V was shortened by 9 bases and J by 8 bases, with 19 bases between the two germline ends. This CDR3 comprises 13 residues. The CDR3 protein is CATLTGGEVTQYF. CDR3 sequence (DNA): TGTGCCACCCTCACCGGGGGAGAAGTTACGCAGTATTTT.

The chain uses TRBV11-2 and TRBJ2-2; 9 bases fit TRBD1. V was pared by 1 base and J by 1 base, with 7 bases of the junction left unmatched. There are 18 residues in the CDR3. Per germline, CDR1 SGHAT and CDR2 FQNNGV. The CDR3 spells CASSLVLYRGRNTGELFF. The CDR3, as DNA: TGTGCCAGCAGCTTAGTTCTATACAGGGGGCGGAACACCGGGGAGCTGTTTTTT.

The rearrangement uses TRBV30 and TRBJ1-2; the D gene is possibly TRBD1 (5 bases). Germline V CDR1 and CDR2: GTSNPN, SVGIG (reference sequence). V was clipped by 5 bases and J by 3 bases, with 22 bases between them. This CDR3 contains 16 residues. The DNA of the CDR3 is TGTGCCTGGGAGCCGCGGATTCCTCGGGACGACTATGGCTACACCTTC. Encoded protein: CAWEPRIPRDDYGYTF.

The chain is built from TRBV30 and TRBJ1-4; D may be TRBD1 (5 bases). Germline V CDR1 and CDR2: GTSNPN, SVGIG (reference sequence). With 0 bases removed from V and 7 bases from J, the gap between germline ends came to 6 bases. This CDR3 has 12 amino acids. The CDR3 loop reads CAWSVTGEKLFF. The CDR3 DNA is TGTGCCTGGAGTGTTACAGGTGAAAAACTGTTTTTT.

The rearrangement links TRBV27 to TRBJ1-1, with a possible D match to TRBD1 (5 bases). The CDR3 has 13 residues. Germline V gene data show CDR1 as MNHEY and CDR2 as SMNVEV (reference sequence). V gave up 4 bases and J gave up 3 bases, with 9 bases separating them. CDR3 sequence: CASSSGLHTEAFF. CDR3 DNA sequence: TGTGCCAGCAGTTCAGGGCTCCACACTGAAGCTTTCTTT.

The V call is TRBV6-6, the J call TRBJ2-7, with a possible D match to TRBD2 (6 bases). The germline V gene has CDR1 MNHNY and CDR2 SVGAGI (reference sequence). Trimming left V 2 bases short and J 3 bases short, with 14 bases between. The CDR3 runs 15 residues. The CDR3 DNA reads TGTGCCAGCAGTTACGGGGAGGATGGGTTCTACGAGCAGTACTTC. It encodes CASSYGEDGFYEQYF.

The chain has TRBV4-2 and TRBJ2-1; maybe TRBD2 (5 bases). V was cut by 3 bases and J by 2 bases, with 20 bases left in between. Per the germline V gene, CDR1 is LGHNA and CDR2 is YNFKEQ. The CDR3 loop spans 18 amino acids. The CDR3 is CASSHARVGGFTYNEQFF. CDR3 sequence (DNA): TGTGCCAGCAGCCATGCTAGGGTGGGCGGGTTCACCTACAATGAGCAGTTCTTC.

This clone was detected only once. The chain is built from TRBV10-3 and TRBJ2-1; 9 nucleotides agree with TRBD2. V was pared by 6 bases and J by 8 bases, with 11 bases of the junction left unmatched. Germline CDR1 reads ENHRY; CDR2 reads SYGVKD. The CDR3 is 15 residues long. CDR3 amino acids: CAISIAAAGGHEQFF. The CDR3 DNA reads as TGTGCCATCAGCATAGCGGCGGCGGGAGGGCATGAGCAGTTCTTC.

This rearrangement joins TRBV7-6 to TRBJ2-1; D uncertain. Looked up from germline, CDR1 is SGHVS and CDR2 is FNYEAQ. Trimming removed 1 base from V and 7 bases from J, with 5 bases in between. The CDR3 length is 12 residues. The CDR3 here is CASSLDGNEQFF. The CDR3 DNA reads TGTGCCAGCAGCTTAGACGGGAATGAGCAGTTCTTC.

CDR3 coding DNA: TGTGCCAGCAGTCTTCCGGGACAATCGCGGGAGACCCAGTACTTC. Translation gives CASSLPGQSRETQYF. This chain links TRBV7-8 with TRBJ2-5, with D maybe TRBD1 (6 bases). CDR1 is SGHVS, CDR2 FQNEAQ, per germline. The CDR3 runs 15 residues. V was shortened by 6 bases and J by 5 bases, with 19 bases between the two germline ends. The entire variable domain, with the rest obtained from reference TRBV7-8 and TRBJ2-5, is as follows: GAGVSQSPRYKVAKRGQDVALRCDPISGHVSLFWYQQALGQGPEFLTYFQNEAQLDKSGLPSDRFFAERPEGSVSTLKIQRTQQEDSAVYLCASSLPGQSRETQYFGPGTRLLVL.